A single sample gave rise to the 19 T cell receptor beta chains below, sequenced in a study of T cell repertoires in cytomegalovirus infection (dated by TCRdb to between 2017 and 2020). Sequencer: Illumina HiSeq 1500. The public reads were run again by TCRdb, first through fastp at Q25 and then through MiXCR, and only productive beta chains were kept. All rows with the same CDR3 protein become a single entry with the most common DNA and genes. A total of approximately 750,000 distinct CDR3 sequences appear in this sample, under 40% of them only once. The top ten clones comprise around 2.8% of the sample. Sequencing used PBMCs. All receptors come from a human donor in good health (CMV status not recorded). Some clones in this sample may be carry-over from other donors' samples.

V is TRBV6-8 and J is TRBJ2-7; D is undetermined. Germline assignment: CDR1 MNHGY and CDR2 SAAAGT. This CDR3 is 13 amino acids long. The ends were cut back, 4 bases at V and 6 bases at J, with 13 bases in the middle. CDR3 in amino acids: CASSFPTDGEQYF. CDR3 nucleotide sequence: TGTGCCAGCAGTTTCCCCACAGACGGCGAGCAGTACTTC.

Written as DNA, the CDR3 is TGTGCCAGCAGCCACCGTAAGGGGCCGAACACCGGGGAGCTGTTTTTT. Translating it yields CASSHRKGPNTGELFF. V gene TRBV7-9 combines with J gene TRBJ2-2; TRBD1 is a possible D gene (5 bases). V was clipped by 5 bases and J by 0 bases, with 13 bases between them. From germline, CDR1 is SEHNR and CDR2 FQNEAQ (reference sequence). The CDR3 loop spans 16 amino acids.

The sample holds many counts of this clonotype. The chain combines TRBV6-1 with TRBJ1-4, with 9 nucleotides matching TRBD1. Per germline, CDR1 MNHNS and CDR2 SASEGT. With V trimmed by 5 bases and J by 10 bases, 14 bases remained unmatched. The CDR3 runs 16 residues. The CDR3 nucleotides are TGTGCCAGCAGTCGAAGCGGGACAGGGCTTAGGGGAAAACTGTTTTTT. It specifies CASSRSGTGLRGKLFF.

This clonotype has a handful of counts. V is TRBV20-1 and J is TRBJ1-4; no reliable D call. Germline CDR1 reads DFQATT; CDR2 reads SNEGSKA (reference sequence). Trimming cost V 3 bases and J 6 bases, with 20 bases left between them. The CDR3 consists of 16 residues. The CDR3 reads CSASTLVPGGHEKLFF. CDR3 DNA sequence: TGCAGTGCTAGTACCTTAGTCCCGGGAGGGCATGAAAAACTGTTTTTT.

This clonotype was seen a few times. CDR3 sequence: CASSLKATGTSGGPYNEQFF. For the CDR3, the DNA is TGTGCCAGCAGCCTCAAAGCAACCGGGACTAGCGGTGGACCGTACAATGAGCAGTTCTTC. The V call is TRBV7-6, the J call TRBJ2-1; TRBD2 agrees at 11 bases. The CDR3 runs to 20 residues. With 5 bases clipped from V and 4 bases from J, the junction kept 19 bases outside the gene matches. Germline V gene data show CDR1 as SGHVS and CDR2 as FNYEAQ.

The table lists this clonotype with a few counts. This sequence joins TRBV12-3 or TRBV12-4 and TRBJ1-6; TRBD1 matches at 8 bases. Trimming cost V 7 bases and J 9 bases; bases outside gene matches: 8. This CDR3 is built from 14 residues. CDR3 sequence: CASNTDRVASPLHF. The CDR3 DNA is TGTGCCAGCAATACGGACAGGGTAGCTTCACCCCTCCACTTT.

The genes are TRBV4-1 and TRBJ1-6; D not certain. V was shortened by 1 base and J by 6 bases, with 10 bases between the two germline ends. The CDR3 loop spans 15 amino acids. Germline V lookup: CDR1 MGHRA, CDR2 YSYEKL. CDR3 protein: CASSQVTLFNSPLHF. The CDR3 bases are TGCGCCAGCAGCCAAGTCACCTTATTTAATTCACCCCTCCACTTT.

This clonotype has more than one count but fewer than ten. The chain uses TRBV20-1 and TRBJ2-1; TRBD1 might be the D (5 bases). The CDR3 totals 12 residues. Per the germline V gene, CDR1 is DFQATT and CDR2 is SNEGSKA (reference sequence). Deletions cut 6 bases from V and 6 bases from J, with 12 bases between. The DNA of the CDR3 is TGCAGTGCCGACCGACAGAGCAATGAGCAGTTCTTC. Amino acids: CSADRQSNEQFF.

This clonotype was found a few times. V gene TRBV7-3 combines with J gene TRBJ2-1; tentative D call: TRBD1 (5 bases). In germline, CDR1 is SGHTA, CDR2 FQGTGA. The CDR3 consists of 13 residues. V was pared by 4 bases and J by 3 bases, with 7 bases between. CDR3 sequence reads: CASSSTDYNEQFF. DNA of the CDR3: TGTGCCAGCAGCTCGACAGACTACAATGAGCAGTTCTTC.

The genes are TRBV7-8 and TRBJ2-3; D possibly corresponds to TRBD2 (6 bases). The CDR3 contains 11 residues. The germline CDR1 and CDR2 sequences are SGHVS and FQNEAQ. Deletions cut 5 bases from V and 15 bases from J, with 15 bases between. The CDR3 is CASSKGDAGYF. The DNA for the CDR3 is TGTGCCAGCAGCAAAGGCGATGCGGGATATTTT. The variable domain in full, with the rest retrieved from reference TRBV7-8 and TRBJ2-3, is GAGVSQSPRYKVAKRGQDVALRCDPISGHVSLFWYQQALGQGPEFLTYFQNEAQLDKSGLPSDRFFAERPEGSVSTLKIQRTQQEDSAVYLCASSKGDAGYFGPGTRLTVL.

This clonotype was picked up a small number of times. The chain recombines TRBV5-6 with TRBJ1-1; D uncertain. CDR3 length equals 12 residues. V dropped 0 bases and J dropped 4 bases, with 4 bases sitting between them. Germline CDR1 SGHDT, CDR2 YYEEEE. The CDR3 region is CASSLASTEAFF. The CDR3 DNA reads as TGTGCCAGCAGCTTGGCTAGCACTGAAGCTTTCTTT.

Only a few counts were recorded for this clonotype. The gene calls are TRBV20-1 and TRBJ2-7; no firm D call. Between the trimmed V and J ends, which lost 0 bases and 2 bases, there was a span of 14 bases. This CDR3 has 15 amino acids. Germline V gene lookup returns CDR1 DFQATT and CDR2 SNEGSKA (reference sequence). CDR3 in DNA: TGCAGTGCTAGAGATTCGCTACGGCCGGCCTACGAGCAGTACTTC. Translated, it gives CSARDSLRPAYEQYF.

The chain carries TRBV12-3 or TRBV12-4 and TRBJ1-5; a weak D match, TRBD1 (5 bases). V was shortened by 6 bases and J by 2 bases, with 11 bases between the two germline ends. This CDR3 is 14 amino acids long. In DNA, the CDR3 is TGTGCCAGCAGGGTAGGGGAACGCAATCAGCCCCAGCATTTT. It translates to CASRVGERNQPQHF.

This rearrangement joins TRBV5-6 to TRBJ1-1; 8 bases are shared with TRBD1. J was trimmed by 2 bases and V by 4 bases; bases with no gene match: 7. The CDR3 extends over 15 amino acids. Germline V gene data show CDR1 as SGHDT and CDR2 as YYEEEE. The CDR3 loop reads CASSLRGPYNTEAFF. The DNA for the CDR3 is TGTGCCAGCAGCCTCAGGGGGCCATATAACACTGAAGCTTTCTTT.

This clonotype has only a few counts. The DNA of the CDR3 is TGTGCCAGCAGCCCAGGGCCGGGAGCCGGCGAGCAGTACTTC. Amino acids: CASSPGPGAGEQYF. The chain is built from TRBV7-2 and TRBJ2-7; possibly TRBD2 for D (6 bases). The germline V gene has CDR1 SGHTA and CDR2 FQGNSA. The CDR3 length is 14 residues. Trimming pared 5 bases from V and 6 bases from J, leaving 17 bases between.

This clonotype was seen more than once but under ten times. The chain employs TRBV28 and TRBJ1-5, with no clear D. Germline V lookup: CDR1 MDHEN, CDR2 SYDVKM. This CDR3 has 14 amino acids. The V and J ends lost 8 bases and 7 bases respectively, with 18 bases between them. CDR3 in amino acids: CASSLTQVGQPQHF. For the CDR3, the DNA is TGTGCCAGCTCCCTCACTCAGGTAGGGCAGCCCCAGCATTTT.

The J gene is TRBJ1-5, the V gene TRBV19, with TRBD1 as a possible D gene (6 bases). Germline V gene data show CDR1 as LNHDA and CDR2 as SQIVND (reference sequence). There are 23 residues in the CDR3. Between the trimmed V and J ends, which lost 3 bases and 0 bases, there was a span of 33 bases. Here the CDR3 reads CASSIRNVGPAGAHRYSNQPQHF. In DNA form, the CDR3 reads TGTGCCAGTAGTATTCGAAACGTTGGGCCTGCAGGGGCACACCGCTATAGCAATCAGCCCCAGCATTTT.

This clonotype was counted only a few times. This chain connects TRBV19 to TRBJ1-2; tentatively, D is TRBD1 (6 bases). The length of the CDR3 is 13 residues. Germline V gene lookup returns CDR1 LNHDA and CDR2 SQIVND (reference sequence). The ends were cut back, 4 bases at V and 6 bases at J, with 12 bases in the middle. The CDR3, as DNA: TGTGCCAGTAGTACAGGACAGTTCCATGGCTACACCTTC. It encodes CASSTGQFHGYTF.

CDR3 in DNA: TGTGCCAGCAGAGAGACAGCTACTAGCACAGATACGCAGTATTTT. It specifies CASRETATSTDTQYF. The rearrangement joins TRBV6-1 to TRBJ2-3; a possible D gene is TRBD1 (5 bases). The germline V gene has CDR1 MNHNS and CDR2 SASEGT. V was trimmed by 6 bases and J by 0 bases, leaving 13 bases between them. This CDR3 spans 15 amino acids.